This T cell receptor (beta chain) was recorded in a study of monozygotic twins with cystic fibrosis. Method: immunoSEQ multiplex PCR; TCRdb's copy keeps in-frame clones and lacks some. Of about 20,000 clones listed, less than 95% are singletons. About this clone: Its antigen is unknown.

Findings and limits, study-wide: Median Simpson clonality of roughly 0.0093 suggested naive T cells predominated. Age, concordance and disease severity did not associate with shared CDR3 numbers.

The receptor was derived from a girl aged 2-9 years with cystic fibrosis. The sequenced sample was blood.

CDR3 protein: CASSLATVNEQYF. The CDR3 DNA sequence: TGCGCCAGCAGCTTGGCCACAGTCAACGAGCAGTACTTC. The chain recombines TRBV5-1 with TRBJ2-7; D not resolved. Germline values: CDR1 SGHRS, CDR2 YFSETQ. V gave up 0 bases and J gave up 5 bases, with 9 bases separating them. The CDR3 loop spans 13 amino acids.